This paragraph covers one T cell receptor (beta chain) sequence. There are a few counts of this clonotype. The specificity of this receptor is unknown. Base qualities are not at hand, and no much larger clone is one base apart. In the paper's terms, the treatment or condition label means: in vitro stimulation with specific CMV peptide epitopes to enrich CMV-specific T cells. This sample was taken from a study of T cell repertoires in cytomegalovirus infection (dated by TCRdb to between 2018 and 2021). Background for the entire study: Peptide stimulations targeted recently identified HLA-C-restricted CMV epitopes, whose presentation resists viral immunomodulation, together with well-studied HLA-B-restricted epitopes. Donor HLA type was relevant to the analysis, as public TCR beta signatures indicated carriage of CMV infection together with the matching HLA type. General findings and caveats noted by the study authors: In the ex vivo response, HLA-C-restricted CMV-specific TCR beta clonotypes were dominant, and in two of eight donors the single most frequent clonotype came from this HLA-C-restricted group. In both this cohort and an independent roughly 330-donor cohort, the cumulative frequency of public TCR beta family members distinguished carriers of CMV infection plus the relevant HLA type.

CDR1 and CDR2, looked up from the germline V gene, are SGHVS and FNYEAQ. The cysteine opens and the phenylalanine closes a CDR3 of 15 amino acids. This entry keeps only the CDR3 DNA: 45 bases, framed from base 1. V lost 5 bases and J lost 3 bases; the stretch between them is 17 bases long. Instrument on record: Illumina HiSeq 1500. The public sequencing data were trimmed at Q25 with fastp and processed into clonotypes with MiXCR by TCRdb, which kept only in-frame beta chains. Records with the same CDR3 protein are collapsed into one entry carrying the most frequent genes and DNA. The sample table contains about 160,000 distinct CDR3 sequences; only one count was recorded for roughly 21% of them. The top ten constitute under 30% of the sample.

This specimen consisted of CD8+ T cells from cultured PBMCs, obtained from culture after CMV antigen stimulation. In this chain, TRBV7-6 is recombined with TRBJ2-7; the D region is possibly TRBD1 or TRBD2, each matching across 5 bases. This receptor was taken from a human donor in good health (CMV status not recorded). Some clones in this sample may be carry-over from other donors' samples. The CDR3 corresponds to CASSPRGREYYEQYF. The base sequence is TGTGCCAGCAGCCCCCGGGGCAGGGAGTACTACGAGCAGTACTTC.